The clone carrying this T cell receptor beta chain was seen only a few times. RNA transcripts gave rise to amplified TCR beta CDR3 regions. In the first-round RT-PCR of the TCR CDR3, the HTBI primer set was used. TCRdb re-analysed the multiplex PCR reads in MiXCR, keeping a single row per CDR3 protein. The table records about 600,000 distinct CDR3 sequences, 13% to 15% of them present only once. The sample is drawn from a study of T cells in Graves' hyperthyroidism and ophthalmopathy. Ophthalmopathy patients showed a Clinical Activity Score of at least 3, NOSPECS grade of at least 4 and duration under 3 months. Orbital computed tomography, thyroid ultrasound, serum thyroxine and TRAb, and clinical symptoms together informed the diagnoses. V dropped 5 bases and J dropped 4; count of bases not matched to a gene: 6. The CDR3 is made up of 14 amino acids. Germline lookup yields CDR1 LGHNA and CDR2 YSLEER.

This chain connects TRBV4-3 to TRBJ2-5; 8 bases agree with TRBD1. The specimen was blood. This receptor was identified in a woman aged 18 to 35 with Graves' ophthalmopathy. The CDR3 loop is CASSYGQGRETQYF. DNA for the CDR3: TGCGCCAGCAGCTATGGACAGGGTAGAGAGACCCAGTACTTC.